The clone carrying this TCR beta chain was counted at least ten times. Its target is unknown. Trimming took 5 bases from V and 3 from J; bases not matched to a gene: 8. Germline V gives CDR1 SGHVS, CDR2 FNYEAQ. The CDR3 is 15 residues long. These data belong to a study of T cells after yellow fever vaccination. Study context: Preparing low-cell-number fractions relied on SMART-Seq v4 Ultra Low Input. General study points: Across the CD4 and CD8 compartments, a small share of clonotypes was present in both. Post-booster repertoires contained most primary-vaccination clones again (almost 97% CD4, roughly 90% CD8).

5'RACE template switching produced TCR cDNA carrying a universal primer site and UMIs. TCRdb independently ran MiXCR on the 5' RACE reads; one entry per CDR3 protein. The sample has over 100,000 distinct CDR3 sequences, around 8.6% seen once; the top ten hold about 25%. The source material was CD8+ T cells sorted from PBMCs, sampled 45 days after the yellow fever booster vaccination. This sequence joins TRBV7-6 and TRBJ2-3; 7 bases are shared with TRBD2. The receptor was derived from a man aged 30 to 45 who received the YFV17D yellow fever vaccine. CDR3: CASSPQELATDTQYF. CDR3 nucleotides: TGTGCCAGCAGCCCCCAGGAACTAGCGACAGATACGCAGTATTTT.